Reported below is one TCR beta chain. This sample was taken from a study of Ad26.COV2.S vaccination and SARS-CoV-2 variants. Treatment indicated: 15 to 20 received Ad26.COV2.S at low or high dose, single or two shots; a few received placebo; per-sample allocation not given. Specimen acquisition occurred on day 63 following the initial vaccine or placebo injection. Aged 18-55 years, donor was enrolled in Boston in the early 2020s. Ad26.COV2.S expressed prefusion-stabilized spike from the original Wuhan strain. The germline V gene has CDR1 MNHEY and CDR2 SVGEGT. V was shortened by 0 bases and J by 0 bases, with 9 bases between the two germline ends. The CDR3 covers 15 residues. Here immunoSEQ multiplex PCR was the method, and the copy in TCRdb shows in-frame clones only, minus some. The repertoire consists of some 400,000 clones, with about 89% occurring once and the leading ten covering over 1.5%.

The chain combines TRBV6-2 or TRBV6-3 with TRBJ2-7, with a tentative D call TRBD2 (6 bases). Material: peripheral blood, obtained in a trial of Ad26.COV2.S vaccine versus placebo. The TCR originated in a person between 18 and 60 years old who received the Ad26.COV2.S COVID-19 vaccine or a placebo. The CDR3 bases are TGTGCCAGCAGTTACTCGGCGGAGGGCTCCTACGAGCAGTACTTC. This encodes CASSYSAEGSYEQYF.